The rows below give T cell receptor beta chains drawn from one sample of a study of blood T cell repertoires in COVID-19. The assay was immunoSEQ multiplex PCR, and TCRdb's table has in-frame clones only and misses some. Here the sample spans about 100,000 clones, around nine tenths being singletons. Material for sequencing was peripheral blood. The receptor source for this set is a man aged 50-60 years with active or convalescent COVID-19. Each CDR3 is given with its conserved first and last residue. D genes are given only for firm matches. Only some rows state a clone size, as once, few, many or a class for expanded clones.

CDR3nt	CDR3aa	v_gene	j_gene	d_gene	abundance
TGTGCCAGCAGTGAAGGGACTAGTGTAGTTCTTAGCACAGATACGCAGTATTTT	CASSEGTSVVLSTDTQYF	TRBV6-1	TRBJ2-3	TRBD2	.
TGTGCCAGTAGTGGTAGCGGGGACTCCTACGAGCAGTACTTC	CASSGSGDSYEQYF	TRBV19	TRBJ2-7	TRBD2	.
TGTGCCAGCAGCCTACTAGCGGGGGGCATTTACAATGAGCAGTTCTTC	CASSLLAGGIYNEQFF	TRBV11-2	TRBJ2-1	TRBD2	.
TGTGCCAGCGGTCTGGGGGGGCGCGGCACAGATACGCAGTATTTT	CASGLGGRGTDTQYF	TRBV5-5	TRBJ2-3	.	.
TGTGCCAGCAGCAGCGCGGGGACTAGCGGGGGGGACAATGAGCAGTTCTTC	CASSSAGTSGGDNEQFF	TRBV2	TRBJ2-1	TRBD2	.
TGTGCCAGCAGCTTATTAAGACTCAATGAGCAGTTCTTC	CASSLLRLNEQFF	TRBV7-2	TRBJ2-1	.	.
TGTGCCAGCAGAAGCGAGACAGAAAGCTATAATTCACCCCTCCACTTT	CASRSETESYNSPLHF	TRBV28	TRBJ1-6	.	.
TGCAGCGTCCTCGGGACAGGTGAAGGAACTAATGAAAAACTGTTTTTT	CSVLGTGEGTNEKLFF	TRBV29-1	TRBJ1-4	TRBD1	.
TGCGCCAGCAGAATAACAGGGAACACCGGGGAGCTGTTTTTT	CASRITGNTGELFF	TRBV5-1	TRBJ2-2	.	.
TGCAGTGCTAGTCGGGACAGGGTCAATCAGCCCCAGCATTTT	CSASRDRVNQPQHF	TRBV20-1	TRBJ1-5	TRBD1	once
TGTGCCATCATGCGGGCCAGCGGGGGGGCCCAAGATACGCAGTATTTT	CAIMRASGGAQDTQYF	TRBV10-3	TRBJ2-3	TRBD2	once
TGTGCCAGCAGCGTGACGGGTTTCTCCTACAATGAGCAGTTCTTC	CASSVTGFSYNEQFF	TRBV7-2	TRBJ2-1	.	.
TGTGCCAGCAGCCCGACAGGCGGCGGTCAGCCCCAGCATTTT	CASSPTGGGQPQHF	TRBV3-1/TRBV3-2	TRBJ1-5	.	.
TGTGCCAGCAGTTACCCGGGACTACGGGGAGAGACCCAGTACTTC	CASSYPGLRGETQYF	TRBV6-2/TRBV6-3	TRBJ2-5	TRBD2	.
TGCGCCAGCAGCTTGATAGGCGGTTCCGGGGACCAGTACTTC	CASSLIGGSGDQYF	TRBV5-1	TRBJ2-5	.	.
TGTGCCAGCAGCGGACGGACAGGGGAAGCGACTAATGAAAAACTGTTTTTT	CASSGRTGEATNEKLFF	TRBV9	TRBJ1-4	TRBD1	.
TGTGCCAGCGGGACTAGCACAGATACGCAGTATTTT	CASGTSTDTQYF	TRBV28	TRBJ2-3	.	.
TGTGCCAGCAGCTTATGGGGAGTCGAGACCCAGTACTTC	CASSLWGVETQYF	TRBV13	TRBJ2-5	.	.
TGTGCCAGCAGCTTGGTCCCGGACAGCTCTGGGGCCAACGTCCTGACTTTC	CASSLVPDSSGANVLTF	TRBV5-8	TRBJ2-6	.	.
TGCAGCGTCGCCGGGACAGGGGGCTATGGCTACACCTTC	CSVAGTGGYGYTF	TRBV29-1	TRBJ1-2	TRBD1	.
TGTGCCAGCAGCTTCTTAGCGGGGGGCGGGAATACGCAGTATTTT	CASSFLAGGGNTQYF	TRBV7-2	TRBJ2-3	TRBD2	.
TGTGCCAGTAGTTTGGACAGGGGAGCGACTGGGGCCAACGTCCTGACTTTC	CASSLDRGATGANVLTF	TRBV19	TRBJ2-6	TRBD1	.
TGTGCCAGCAGTTACCGGGACAGGGGCCACGAGCAGTACTTC	CASSYRDRGHEQYF	TRBV28	TRBJ2-7	TRBD1	.
TGTGCCAGCAGCTTGGGACCCCTAGGGAACACTGAAGCTTTCTTT	CASSLGPLGNTEAFF	TRBV5-4	TRBJ1-1	.	.
TGTGCCAGCAGCGGTCAGGGAGGTGGCACCGGGGAGCTGTTTTTT	CASSGQGGGTGELFF	TRBV5-4	TRBJ2-2	.	once
TGTGCCAGCAGCCAAGGGACAGGGTATAGCAATCAGCCCCAGCATTTT	CASSQGTGYSNQPQHF	TRBV3-1/TRBV3-2	TRBJ1-5	TRBD1	.
TGTGCCAGTAAAGGCAGGGGGGACCTCTATGGCTACACCTTC	CASKGRGDLYGYTF	TRBV19	TRBJ1-2	TRBD1	.
TGTGCCAGCAGCCCACTGACTTCGACCTCCTACAATGAGCAGTTCTTC	CASSPLTSTSYNEQFF	TRBV3-1/TRBV3-2	TRBJ2-1	.	.
TGTGCCACCGGGCAGGGGGCCGATACGCAGTATTTT	CATGQGADTQYF	TRBV24-1	TRBJ2-3	TRBD1	.
TGCGCCAGCAGAGGGGAGAACACCGGGGAGCTGTTTTTT	CASRGENTGELFF	TRBV10-2	TRBJ2-2	.	once
TGCGCCAGCAGCCAAGAGGTAGGCGGGATTATCAATCAGCCCCAGCATTTT	CASSQEVGGIINQPQHF	TRBV4-3	TRBJ1-5	.	.
TGTGCCAGCAGTTTTCGGACTATACCGAACACCGGGGAGCTGTTTTTT	CASSFRTIPNTGELFF	TRBV6-5	TRBJ2-2	.	.
TGTGCCAGCAGTGAAGCCGGACAGGGGATCCAAGAGACCCAGTACTTC	CASSEAGQGIQETQYF	TRBV6-1	TRBJ2-5	TRBD1	once
TGTGCCAGCAGCTTACTACAGGGAAGCACAGATACGCAGTATTTT	CASSLLQGSTDTQYF	TRBV11-2	TRBJ2-3	.	.
TGTGCCTCCCAGGTAGCGGAGGGGACAGATACGCAGTATTTT	CASQVAEGTDTQYF	TRBV10-3	TRBJ2-3	.	.
TGTGCCAGCAGCCCCAGCGGGGATGAGCAGTTCTTC	CASSPSGDEQFF	TRBV7-9	TRBJ2-1	TRBD2	few
TGTGCCAGTAGTATAGGTAGGGGGCCGGGCCTGGGGACTGAAGCTTTCTTT	CASSIGRGPGLGTEAFF	TRBV19	TRBJ1-1	TRBD1	once
TGCGCCAGCAGCCAAGCATTACATCCGAACACCGGGGAGCTGTTTTTT	CASSQALHPNTGELFF	TRBV4-1	TRBJ2-2	.	.
TGTGCCAGCAGACCACCTAGCGGGGGAGGCGGGGAGCTGTTTTTT	CASRPPSGGGGELFF	TRBV6-6	TRBJ2-2	TRBD2	.
TGCGCCAGCAGCTTGGACAGGCCGGCGAACACTGAAGCTTTCTTT	CASSLDRPANTEAFF	TRBV5-1	TRBJ1-1	.	.
TGCAGTGCTAGTAGGGGAACTGGTTCTCGGGAGCAGTACTTC	CSASRGTGSREQYF	TRBV20-1	TRBJ2-7	.	few
TGTGCCACCAGCAGAGGCCGACAGGGGAACACTGAAGCTTTCTTT	CATSRGRQGNTEAFF	TRBV15	TRBJ1-1	TRBD1	.
TGTGCCAGCTCACCGGACATCGATCAGCCCCAGCATTTT	CASSPDIDQPQHF	TRBV18	TRBJ1-5	.	.
TGTGCCAGCAACCCTATGACAGCTTACCCGAGCTCTGGAAACACCATATATTTT	CASNPMTAYPSSGNTIYF	TRBV21-1	TRBJ1-3	.	.
TGCGCCAGCAGCTACGCTAGCGGGGGGCTTGGAGAGACCCAGTACTTC	CASSYASGGLGETQYF	TRBV5-1	TRBJ2-5	TRBD2	.
TGTGCCAGCAGCCAGGACAGAACCCCCTATGGCTACACCTTC	CASSQDRTPYGYTF	TRBV14	TRBJ1-2	.	.
TGTGCCAGCAGCTTAGAGGTGGGCAGGGGGCGCCAAGATACGCAGTATTTT	CASSLEVGRGRQDTQYF	TRBV7-2	TRBJ2-3	TRBD1	.
TGTGCCAGCAGCGCAGGGAATTGGGATACGCAGTATTTT	CASSAGNWDTQYF	TRBV7-9	TRBJ2-3	.	.
TGTGCCAGCAGTTACTCTGGGACAGGGGGAGAGACCCAGTACTTC	CASSYSGTGGETQYF	TRBV6-5	TRBJ2-5	TRBD1	.
TGTGCCAGTAGTCCCGACAGGGGCACTGAAAAACTGTTTTTT	CASSPDRGTEKLFF	TRBV19	TRBJ1-4	TRBD1	.
TGTGCCATCAGTGAGCTGGCGGTCTACTCTGGAAACACCATATATTTT	CAISELAVYSGNTIYF	TRBV10-3	TRBJ1-3	.	few
TGCAGCGTTGTGTCAGGGAATCAGCCCCAGCATTTT	CSVVSGNQPQHF	TRBV29-1	TRBJ1-5	.	.
TGTGCCAGCAGCTCTGCGGGGCAGGTTAATTCACCCCTCCACTTT	CASSSAGQVNSPLHF	TRBV7-6	TRBJ1-6	.	.
TGTGCCATCAGACACCCAACAGGGACAGATACGCAGTATTTT	CAIRHPTGTDTQYF	TRBV10-3	TRBJ2-3	.	.
TGTGCCAGCAGCCAAGATCGGCTAGCTGGCACAGATACGCAGTATTTT	CASSQDRLAGTDTQYF	TRBV3-1/TRBV3-2	TRBJ2-3	.	.
TGCGCCAGCAGCTTGGCCGTGACAGAGACTTCACCCCTCCACTTT	CASSLAVTETSPLHF	TRBV5-1	TRBJ1-6	.	.
TGTGCCAGCGGTGGGTCAGGGGGGACCGGGGAGCTGTTTTTT	CASGGSGGTGELFF	TRBV9	TRBJ2-2	.	.